This T cell receptor beta chain was captured by sequencing in a study of vaccination and CD4 T cells after COVID-19. Study-wide background: The study collected post-vaccine samples a median 72 days after dose two, with a range of 14 to 241.

Turning to this clonotype: Its specificity is unknown.

The CDR3 runs 12 residues. Looked up from germline, CDR1 is LGHNA and CDR2 is YNFKEQ. Trimming cost V 0 bases and J 14 bases; bases outside gene matches: 2. Treatment noted: roughly 10-day PBMC culture with coronavirus spike peptide pools or control peptides (ViraFEST assay). Fresh replacement IL-2 medium substituted for half the medium on days 3 and 7. The Oncomine TCR Beta short-read assay generated sequence data from the DNA of cultured CD4+ T cells. From CD4+ T cells that had been cultured, genomic DNA was extracted. In TCRdb, the PCR reads were re-called with MiXCR into one record per CDR3 protein. Here the sample spans roughly 17,000 distinct CDR3 sequences, just under 55% being singletons.

Sequencing input: CD4+ T cells from blood, cultured in vitro. The rearrangement links TRBV4-2 to TRBJ2-1; 9 nucleotides line up with TRBD1. This receptor was identified in a human donor who had recovered from COVID-19. This CDR3 is CASSQDRDREFF. CDR3 bases: TGTGCCAGCAGCCAAGATCGGGACAGGGAGTTCTTC.